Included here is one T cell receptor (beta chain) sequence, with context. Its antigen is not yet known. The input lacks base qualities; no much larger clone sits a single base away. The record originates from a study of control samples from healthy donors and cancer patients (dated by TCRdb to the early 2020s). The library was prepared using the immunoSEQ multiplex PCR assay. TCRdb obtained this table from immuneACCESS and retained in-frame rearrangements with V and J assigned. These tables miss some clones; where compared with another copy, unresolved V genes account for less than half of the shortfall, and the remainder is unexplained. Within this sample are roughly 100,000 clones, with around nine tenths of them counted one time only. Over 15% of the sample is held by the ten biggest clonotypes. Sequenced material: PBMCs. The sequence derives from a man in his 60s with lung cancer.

The DNA is TGTGCCAGCAGTGCCCATGGGGGGGCTGGCACAGATACGCAGTATTTT. Its translation reads: CASSAHGGAGTDTQYF. The sequence is built from TRBV6-4 and TRBJ2-3; the D segment could be TRBD2, given 7 matching bases. Cut back by 4 bases and 1 base, the V and J ends lie 15 bases apart. Sequences MRHNA (CDR1) and SNTAGT (CDR2) are obtained from the germline V gene. From the cysteine through the phenylalanine, the CDR3 covers 16 amino acids. Only CDR3 DNA remains: 48 bases, in frame from the first base.